Given below is one T cell receptor (beta chain) in context. Its antigen is not known. This record comes from a study of a mutant IDH1 vaccine in newly diagnosed glioma. Time point described: week 5, during vaccination. Every vaccination contained 300 ug of the mutant IDH1 20-mer peptide and was paired with topical imiquimod. TCRdb's copy holds only in-frame clones and misses some; the assay was immunoSEQ multiplex PCR. The profile shows more than 25,000 clones, roughly 87% of them singletons. The CDR3 is 15 amino acids. The chain is built from TRBV21-1 and TRBJ1-3; no DNA check was done on the table's D call, TRBD1. TRBV21-1 is a recognized pseudogene. The receptor comes from a woman aged 40 to 50 with glioma. Some clones in this sample may be carry-over from other donors' samples. Sequences were derived from peripheral blood mononuclear cells (PBMCs), sampled from a glioma patient whose treatment included an IDH1 peptide vaccine. The CDR3 DNA follows: TGTGCCAGTCGGCCATCGACAGGGACTGGAAACACCATATATTTT. Translation: CASRPSTGTGNTIYF.